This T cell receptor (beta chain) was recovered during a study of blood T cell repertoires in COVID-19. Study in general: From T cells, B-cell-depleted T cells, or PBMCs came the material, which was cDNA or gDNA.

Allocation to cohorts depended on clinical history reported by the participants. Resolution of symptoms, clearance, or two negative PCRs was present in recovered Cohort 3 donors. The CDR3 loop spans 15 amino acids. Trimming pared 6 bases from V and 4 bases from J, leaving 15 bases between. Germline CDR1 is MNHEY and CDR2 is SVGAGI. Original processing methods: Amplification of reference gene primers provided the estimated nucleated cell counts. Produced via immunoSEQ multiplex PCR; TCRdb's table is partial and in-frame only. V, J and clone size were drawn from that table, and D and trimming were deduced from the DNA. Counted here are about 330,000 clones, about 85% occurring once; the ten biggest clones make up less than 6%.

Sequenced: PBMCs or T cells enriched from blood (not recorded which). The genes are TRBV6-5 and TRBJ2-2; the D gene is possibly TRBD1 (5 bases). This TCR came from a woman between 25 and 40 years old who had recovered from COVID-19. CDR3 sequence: CASRQTGSGTGELFF. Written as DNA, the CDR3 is TGTGCCAGCAGGCAAACAGGATCGGGCACCGGGGAGCTGTTTTTT.